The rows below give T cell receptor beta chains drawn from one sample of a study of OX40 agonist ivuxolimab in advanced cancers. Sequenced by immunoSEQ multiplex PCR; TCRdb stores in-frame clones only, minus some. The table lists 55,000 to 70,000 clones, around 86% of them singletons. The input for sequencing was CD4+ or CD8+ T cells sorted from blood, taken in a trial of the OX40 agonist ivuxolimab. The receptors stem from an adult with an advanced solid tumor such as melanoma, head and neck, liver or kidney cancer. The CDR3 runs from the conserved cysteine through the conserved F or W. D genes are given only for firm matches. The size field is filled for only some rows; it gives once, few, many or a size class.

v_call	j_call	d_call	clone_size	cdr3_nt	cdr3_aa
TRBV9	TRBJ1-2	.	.	TGTGCCAGCAGCGTAGAACTTACGGCCTCCACCGACTATGGCTACACCTTC	CASSVELTASTDYGYTF
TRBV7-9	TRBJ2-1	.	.	TGTGCCAGCAGCTTAGGGCTCTCCTACAATGAGCAGTTCTTC	CASSLGLSYNEQFF
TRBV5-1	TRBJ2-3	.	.	TGCGCCAGCAGCTGGGGGGCAGGGAACACAGATACGCAGTATTTT	CASSWGAGNTDTQYF
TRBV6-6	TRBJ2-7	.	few	TGTGCCAGCAGTTACAGAGAGCAGTACTTC	CASSYREQYF
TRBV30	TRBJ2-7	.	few	TGTGCCTGCCTCCCGGATCGGTTGGGAGAGCAGTACTTC	CACLPDRLGEQYF
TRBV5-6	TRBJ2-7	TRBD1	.	TGTGCCAGCAGCTTCAGACAGGGGGCGCGCGAGCAGTACTTC	CASSFRQGAREQYF
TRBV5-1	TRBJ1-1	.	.	TGCGCCAGCAGCACCCTAGGGACGGGCAACACTGAAGCTTTCTTT	CASSTLGTGNTEAFF
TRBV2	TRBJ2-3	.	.	TGTGCCAGCAGTGAGCGTCTATTTTTGGATACGCAGTATTTT	CASSERLFLDTQYF
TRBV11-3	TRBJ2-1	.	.	TGTGCCAGCAGCTCGAGTCGGGGGGCGAGGGGCCTCGGGAGCAATGAGCAGTTCTTC	CASSSSRGARGLGSNEQFF
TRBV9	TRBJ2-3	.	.	TGTGCCAGCAGCGTAGGGGTCACAGATACGCAGTATTTT	CASSVGVTDTQYF
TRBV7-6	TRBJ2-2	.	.	TGTGCCAGCAGCAACCTAGGGACACCCGGCACCGGGGAGCTGTTTTTT	CASSNLGTPGTGELFF
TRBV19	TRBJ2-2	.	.	TGTGCCAGTAGTAACCCGAACACCGGGGAGCTGTTTTTT	CASSNPNTGELFF
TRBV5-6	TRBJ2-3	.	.	TGTGCCAGCAGCTTGGGTACAGTCAGCACAGATACGCAGTATTTT	CASSLGTVSTDTQYF
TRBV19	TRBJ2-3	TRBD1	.	TGTGCCAGTAGTACTCGGACAGGACCAGATACGCAGTATTTT	CASSTRTGPDTQYF
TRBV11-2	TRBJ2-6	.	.	TGTGCCAGCAGCTTAGACAGGGCTGGGGCCAACGTCCTGACTTTC	CASSLDRAGANVLTF
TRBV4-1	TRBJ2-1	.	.	TGCGCCAGCAGCTCCCCCACCGGGACCTACGACAATGAGCAGTTCTTC	CASSSPTGTYDNEQFF
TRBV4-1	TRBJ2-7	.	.	TGCGCCAGCAGCCAAGGGCAGGGGATGGGGAATAGTTTGCAGTACTTC	CASSQGQGMGNSLQYF
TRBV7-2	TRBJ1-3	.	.	TGTGCCAGCAGCTTAGGGGACCCCTTCTCTGGAAACACCATATATTTT	CASSLGDPFSGNTIYF
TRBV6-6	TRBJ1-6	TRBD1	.	TGTGCCAGCAGTTACTACAGGGGATATTCACCCCTCCACTTT	CASSYYRGYSPLHF
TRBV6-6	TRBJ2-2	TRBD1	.	TGTGCCAGCAGTTATTCGGGACAGGGTCCCGGGGAGCTGTTTTTT	CASSYSGQGPGELFF
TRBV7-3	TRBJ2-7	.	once	TGTGCCAGCAGCCAGGTTGGGGGTTCTAAGGCGAGGGAGCAGTACTTC	CASSQVGGSKAREQYF
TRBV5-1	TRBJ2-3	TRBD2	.	TGCGCCAGCAGCCCGGGACTAGCGGGAGGGCCGAAGTTCACAGATACGCAGTATTTT	CASSPGLAGGPKFTDTQYF
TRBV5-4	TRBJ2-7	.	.	TGTGCCAGCAGCTTGTCGGGGGGCGCGATGAGGTACGAGCAGTACTTC	CASSLSGGAMRYEQYF
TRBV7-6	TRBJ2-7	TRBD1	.	TGTGCCAGCAGCACCACAGGGGGCTACGAGCAGTACTTC	CASSTTGGYEQYF
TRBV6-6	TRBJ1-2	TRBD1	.	TGTGCCAGCAGCCACGAGGGGAATGGACAGGCAGCAGGCTACACCTTC	CASSHEGNGQAAGYTF
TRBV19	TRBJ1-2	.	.	TGTGCCAGTAGTATCGGACGAGGCTATGGCTACACCTTC	CASSIGRGYGYTF
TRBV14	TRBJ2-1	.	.	TGTGCCAGCAGCCAAGCCGGCAGGGCGATTAAGTTCTTC	CASSQAGRAIKFF
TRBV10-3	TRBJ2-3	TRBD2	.	TGTGCCATCAGTGAAGATAGCGGGGGTAGCACAGATACGCAGTATTTT	CAISEDSGGSTDTQYF
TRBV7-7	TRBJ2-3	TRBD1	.	TGTGCCAGCAGCATACGGACAGGGTGGTATGCAGATACGCAGTATTTT	CASSIRTGWYADTQYF
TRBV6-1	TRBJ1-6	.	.	TGTGCCAGCAGTGAAGTGGACTCCTATAATTCACCCCTCCACTTT	CASSEVDSYNSPLHF
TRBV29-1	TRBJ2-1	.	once	TGCAGCGTTGAAGGTTCCTTTACAGGTACCTTCTACAATGAGCAGTTCTTC	CSVEGSFTGTFYNEQFF
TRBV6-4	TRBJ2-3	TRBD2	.	TGTGCCAGCAGTGACGTACTAGCGGGAGGACCTAGCACAGATACGCAGTATTTT	CASSDVLAGGPSTDTQYF
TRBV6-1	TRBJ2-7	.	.	TGTGCCAGCAGTACAGGGTTCGGAGGCTACGAGCAGTACTTC	CASSTGFGGYEQYF
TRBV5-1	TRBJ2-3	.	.	TGCGCCAGCAGCCCCAAGGTGGAGCGAGACACAGATACGCAGTATTTT	CASSPKVERDTDTQYF
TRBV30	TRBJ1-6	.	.	TGTGCCTGGAGTGATAGCCCCCAGGGACGTTCACCCCTCCACTTT	CAWSDSPQGRSPLHF
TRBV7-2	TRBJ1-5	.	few	TGTGCCAGCAGCTCTTCACTAAATCAGCCCCAGCATTTT	CASSSSLNQPQHF
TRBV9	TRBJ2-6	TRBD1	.	TGTGCCAGCAGCCCGACAGGGAATACGGCGGGGGCCAACGTCCTGACTTTC	CASSPTGNTAGANVLTF